This passage covers 29 T cell receptor beta chains from one sample sequenced in a study of blood T cell repertoires in COVID-19. TCRdb keeps only in-frame clones here, not all; method: immunoSEQ multiplex PCR. Seen here are about 240,000 clones, around 85% observed once, and the top ten hold over 5.5%. Sequenced sample: peripheral blood. The receptors were gathered from a woman in her sixties or seventies with active or convalescent COVID-19.

The gene calls are TRBV4-1 and TRBJ2-5, with 13 bases fitting TRBD2. V was pared by 3 bases and J by 3 bases, with 10 bases of the junction left unmatched. This CDR3 is built from 18 residues. Germline V CDR1 and CDR2: MGHRA, YSYEKL. CDR3 sequence (DNA): TGCGCCAGCAGCCACCCCGGCGAACTAGCGGGAGGGAAAGAGACCCAGTACTTC. Its protein is CASSHPGELAGGKETQYF.

The chain combines TRBV15 with TRBJ1-2, with D perhaps matching TRBD1 (5 bases). The CDR3 has 14 amino acids. V lost 3 bases and J lost 7, with 15 bases in between. Germline CDR1 reads LNHNV; CDR2 reads YYDKDF (reference sequence). The CDR3 sequence is CATSSGGDASGYTF. DNA of the CDR3: TGTGCCACCAGCAGTGGGGGGGACGCGAGTGGCTACACCTTC. Together with reference TRBV15 and TRBJ1-2, the CDR3 gives the full variable domain: DAMVIQNPRYQVTQFGKPVTLSCSQTLNHNVMYWYQQKSSQAPKLLFHYYDKDFNNEADTPDNFQSRRPNTSFCFLDIRSPGLGDTAMYLCATSSGGDASGYTFGSGTRLTVV.

This clone came up once. V is TRBV9 and J is TRBJ1-1, with a tentative D call TRBD1 (5 bases). The germline CDR1 and CDR2 sequences are SGDLS and YYNGEE. CDR3 size: 13 residues. Deletions cut 3 bases from V and 0 bases from J, with 6 bases between. The CDR3 coding sequence is TGTGCCAGCAGCGAAGGGGTGAACACTGAAGCTTTCTTT. Its protein product is CASSEGVNTEAFF.

Only a few counts were recorded for this clone. The chain carries TRBV20-1 and TRBJ2-7; 7 nucleotides match TRBD1. Germline assignment: CDR1 DFQATT and CDR2 SNEGSKA (reference sequence). The CDR3 has 11 amino acids. Germline trimming cut 7 bases from V and 6 bases from J; bases unmatched to any gene: 6. CDR3 nucleotides: TGCAGTGTCCACCCAGGGGGCGAGCAGTACTTC. Encoded protein: CSVHPGGEQYF.

The chain links TRBV6-5 to TRBJ1-2; TRBD1 matches at 9 bases. The CDR3 covers 14 residues. Germline assignment: CDR1 MNHEY and CDR2 SVGAGI. The V gene end was trimmed by 5 bases and the J gene end by 7 bases; junction bases not matched to a gene: 8. CDR3 DNA sequence: TGTGCCAGCAGTCTTAGGACAGGGGACCGTGGCTACACCTTC. Protein product: CASSLRTGDRGYTF.

The chain links TRBV10-3 to TRBJ2-1; weak D call: TRBD1 (5 bases). V gave up 5 bases and J gave up 8 bases, with 16 bases separating them. The CDR3 runs 14 residues. Germline V gene lookup returns CDR1 ENHRY and CDR2 SYGVKD. This CDR3 reads CAISLGLNAHEQFF. The DNA for the CDR3 is TGTGCCATCAGTCTGGGGCTCAACGCCCATGAGCAGTTCTTC.

V and J are TRBV2 and TRBJ2-7; 11 positions agree with TRBD1. CDR1 and CDR2 (germline): SNHLY, FYNNEI. The V and J ends lost 9 bases and 1 base, in that order; junction bases with no gene match: 5. CDR3 length: 14 amino acids. The chain's CDR3 is CARDRGPGSYEQYF. The CDR3 DNA reads TGTGCCAGGGACAGGGGGCCCGGGTCCTACGAGCAGTACTTC.

This chain links TRBV2 with TRBJ2-7; unclear D gene. Per the germline V gene, CDR1 is SNHLY and CDR2 is FYNNEI. The CDR3 has 15 residues. The V end was cut by 2 bases, the J end by 6 bases, with 17 bases between. CDR3 protein: CASSEYGQLISEQYV. Here the CDR3 DNA reads TGTGCCAGCAGTGAATATGGGCAGCTGATATCCGAGCAGTACGTC.

This clone occurred once. The rearrangement uses TRBV15 and TRBJ1-1; TRBD1 is a possible D gene (5 bases). Deletions cut 0 bases from V and 0 bases from J, with 17 bases between. The CDR3 sequence is 18 residues long. CDR1 and CDR2 from the germline V gene are LNHNV and YYDKDF (reference sequence). The CDR3 loop reads CATSRDSGLGPLNTEAFF. The CDR3 DNA is TGTGCCACCAGCAGAGATTCAGGGTTAGGGCCTCTGAACACTGAAGCTTTCTTT.

The CDR3 sequence: CASSLGYSGETQYF. The CDR3 nucleotides are TGCGCCAGCAGCTTGGGGTACTCCGGGGAGACCCAGTACTTC. The V and J genes are TRBV5-1 and TRBJ2-5; D ambiguous. Germline V gene lookup returns CDR1 SGHRS and CDR2 YFSETQ. This CDR3 region has 14 residues. V shed 0 bases and J shed 5 bases, with 11 bases lying between them. Using reference TRBV5-1 and TRBJ2-5 for the parts outside the CDR3, the full variable domain is KAGVTQTPRYLIKTRGQQVTLSCSPISGHRSVSWYQQTPGQGLQFLFEYFSETQRNKGNFPGRFSGRQFSNSRSEMNVSTLELGDSALYLCASSLGYSGETQYFGPGTRLLVL.

The CDR3 nucleotides are TGCGCCAGCAGCTTGGTTGGGGCTGGCACAGATACGCAGTATTTT. This gives the protein CASSLVGAGTDTQYF. This chain links TRBV5-1 with TRBJ2-3; a possible D gene is TRBD1 (5 bases). The CDR3 totals 15 residues. CDR1 and CDR2 (germline): SGHRS, YFSETQ. Trimming left V 0 bases short and J 1 base short, with 9 bases between.

The V and J genes are TRBV28 and TRBJ2-3; 14 nucleotides match TRBD2. This CDR3 spans 17 amino acids. Germline V CDR1 and CDR2: MDHEN, SYDVKM. Trimming took 4 bases from V and 2 from J; bases not matched to a gene: 5. Written as DNA, the CDR3 is TGTGCCAGCAGTTCGGGACTAGCGGGGGTTCACACAGATACGCAGTATTTT. Protein: CASSSGLAGVHTDTQYF.

The rearrangement links TRBV7-6 to TRBJ2-5, with 10 bases that match TRBD1. The CDR3 length is 15 residues. The germline CDR1 and CDR2 sequences are SGHVS and FNYEAQ. Losses at the gene ends were 5 bases for V and 5 bases for J; bases not matched to a gene: 8. Here the CDR3 DNA reads TGTGCCAGCAGCGACCGGACAGGGGGTATGGAGACCCAGTACTTC. It translates to CASSDRTGGMETQYF.

This clone was counted once. V is TRBV9 and J is TRBJ2-7; TRBD1 is a possible D gene (5 bases). Trimming shortened V by 0 bases and J by 4 bases, and 14 bases separated the two germline ends. The V gene's germline CDR1 is SGDLS and CDR2 YYNGEE. This CDR3 is 15 amino acids long. The CDR3 protein is CASSVESGLSYEQYF. The CDR3 DNA follows: TGTGCCAGCAGCGTAGAGTCAGGGCTTAGTTACGAGCAGTACTTC.

The chain recombines TRBV27 with TRBJ2-3; the D is unclear. Per the germline V gene, CDR1 is MNHEY and CDR2 is SMNVEV (reference sequence). V was clipped by 2 bases and J by 5 bases, with 8 bases between them. There are 13 residues in the CDR3. The CDR3 DNA follows: TGTGCCAGCAGTTTACAAAGAGGAGATACGCAGTATTTT. Amino acid sequence: CASSLQRGDTQYF.

V and J are TRBV5-6 and TRBJ2-7; TRBD1 matches 8 bases. This CDR3 spans 14 amino acids. From germline, CDR1 is SGHDT and CDR2 YYEEEE. With V trimmed by 4 bases and J by 7 bases, 10 bases remained unmatched. The CDR3 is CASSPMTGAGEQYF. DNA for the CDR3: TGTGCCAGCAGCCCCATGACAGGGGCTGGGGAGCAGTACTTC. The full variable domain, in which reference TRBV5-6 and TRBJ2-7 provide the parts outside the CDR3, is DAGVTQSPTHLIKTRGQQVTLRCSPKSGHDTVSWYQQALGQGPQFIFQYYEEEERQRGNFPDRFSGHQFPNYSSELNVNALLLGDSALYLCASSPMTGAGEQYFGPGTRLTVT.

The chain has TRBV28 and TRBJ1-6; 7 positions agree with TRBD1. CDR3 length: 16 amino acids. The germline gives CDR1 MDHEN, CDR2 SYDVKM. Unmatched junction bases numbered 5, after V lost 3 bases and J lost 3 bases. This CDR3 reads CASSLSTGFYNSPLHF. For the CDR3, the DNA is TGTGCCAGCAGTTTGTCGACAGGGTTCTATAATTCACCCCTCCACTTT.

The chain links TRBV30 to TRBJ1-4; 9 bases map to TRBD1. The CDR3 loop spans 15 amino acids. The germline V gene encodes CDR1 GTSNPN and CDR2 SVGIG (reference sequence). The ends lost 1 base at V and 6 bases at J; junction bases unmatched: 6. The CDR3 loop reads CAWSEQGAKDEKLFF. In DNA form, the CDR3 reads TGTGCCTGGAGTGAACAGGGGGCGAAGGATGAAAAACTGTTTTTT.

V usage is TRBV13 and J usage is TRBJ2-7; D is perhaps TRBD2 (6 bases). The V gene's germline CDR1 is PRHDT and CDR2 FYEKMQ (reference sequence). The CDR3 has 15 amino acids. V was clipped by 5 bases and J by 4 bases, with 18 bases between them. CDR3 in amino acids: CASSGGTGNRYEQYF. In DNA, the CDR3 is TGTGCCAGCAGCGGGGGGACTGGGAACCGATACGAGCAGTACTTC.

A single count supports this clone. J is TRBJ2-3 and V is TRBV9; TRBD2 matches at 15 bases. This CDR3 comprises 17 residues. CDR1 is SGDLS, CDR2 YYNGEE, per germline. Trimming at V came to 4 bases and at J to 0 bases, leaving 3 bases not matched to a gene. The CDR3 region has the DNA TGTGCCAGCAGCATAGGGACTAGCGGGAGGAGCACAGATACGCAGTATTTT. Its translation: CASSIGTSGRSTDTQYF.

V and J are TRBV5-6 and TRBJ2-1; perhaps TRBD2 as D (6 bases). The CDR3 has 16 amino acids. Per the germline V gene, CDR1 is SGHDT and CDR2 is YYEEEE. V lost 5 bases, J lost 4 bases, and 19 bases lay in between. CDR3 DNA: TGTGCCAGCAGGTTTGAGCTCGGCGGGGCGTACAATGAGCAGTTCTTC. Protein sequence: CASRFELGGAYNEQFF.

This sequence joins TRBV13 and TRBJ2-2, with D possibly TRBD1 on 6 matching bases. Deletions cut 4 bases from V and 3 bases from J, with 15 bases between. The CDR3 loop spans 16 amino acids. Germline V gene data show CDR1 as PRHDT and CDR2 as FYEKMQ (reference sequence). Here the CDR3 reads CASSSRPGHYTGELFF. The CDR3 DNA sequence: TGTGCCAGCAGCTCAAGACCGGGACATTACACCGGGGAGCTGTTTTTT.

The V call is TRBV28, the J call TRBJ1-5, with a tentative D call TRBD1 (6 bases). Germline V gene data show CDR1 as MDHEN and CDR2 as SYDVKM. The CDR3 contains 15 residues. V was clipped by 3 bases and J by 2 bases, with 11 bases between them. The CDR3 sequence: CASSFLRGGNQPQHF. The CDR3 bases are TGTGCCAGCAGTTTCCTCAGGGGAGGCAATCAGCCCCAGCATTTT.

V usage is TRBV19 and J usage is TRBJ1-5; perhaps TRBD1 as D (6 bases). The V end was cut by 5 bases, the J end by 5 bases, with 19 bases between. The CDR3 covers 16 residues. Germline CDR1 LNHDA, CDR2 SQIVND (reference sequence). CDR3 nucleotides: TGTGCCAGTAGTCCCTGGGACAACATGGACGATCAGCCCCAGCATTTT. Protein: CASSPWDNMDDQPQHF.

The CDR3 nucleotides read TGTGCCAGCAGCTTAATGAGAAATAACTATGGCTACACCTTC. Its protein product is CASSLMRNNYGYTF. This chain links TRBV11-2 with TRBJ1-2; unclear D gene. This CDR3 has 14 residues. Looked up from germline, CDR1 is SGHAT and CDR2 is FQNNGV. V lost 2 bases and J lost 1, with 8 bases in between.

This chain joins TRBV28 and TRBJ1-1, with D maybe TRBD1 (6 bases). Germline V gene lookup returns CDR1 MDHEN and CDR2 SYDVKM. Trimming cost V 7 bases and J 0 bases, with 12 bases left between them. The CDR3 loop spans 14 amino acids. The CDR3 loop reads CASTLGQLNTEAFF. CDR3 sequence (DNA): TGTGCCAGCACCTTAGGACAGTTGAACACTGAAGCTTTCTTT.

The V gene is TRBV19, the J gene TRBJ1-1, with a tentative D call TRBD1 (6 bases). CDR1 LNHDA and CDR2 SQIVND come from the germline V gene (reference sequence). V shed 10 bases and J shed 2 bases, with 17 bases lying between them. This CDR3 spans 14 amino acids. This CDR3 is CATQGTSKNTEAFF. CDR3 nucleotides: TGTGCCACCCAAGGGACAAGTAAAAACACTGAAGCTTTCTTT.

The chain uses TRBV4-1 and TRBJ2-1, with 9 bases identical to TRBD2. The junction had 9 bases not matched to a gene; V was cut back by 0 bases and J by 12 bases. Germline lookup yields CDR1 MGHRA and CDR2 YSYEKL. The CDR3 runs 15 residues. The CDR3 DNA reads TGCGCCAGCAGCCAAGAGGCTAGCGGGGCTAGGCTGCAGTTCTTC. Amino acids: CASSQEASGARLQFF.

The rearrangement uses TRBV5-8 and TRBJ1-4; D possibly corresponds to TRBD1 (6 bases). This CDR3 is built from 16 residues. The V gene's germline CDR1 is SGHTS and CDR2 YDEGEE. V was shortened by 5 bases and J by 3 bases, with 17 bases between the two germline ends. CDR3 residues: CASRNTYRAANEKLFF. CDR3 DNA sequence: TGTGCCAGCAGAAACACCTACAGGGCGGCTAATGAAAAACTGTTTTTT.